The rows below give T cell receptor beta chains drawn from one sample of a study of blood T cell repertoires in COVID-19. The protocol was immunoSEQ multiplex PCR, while the TCRdb copy is restricted to in-frame clones and leaves out a portion. The table records around 260,000 clones, 88% of them present only once. The sequencing sample was made of peripheral blood. Every receptor here comes from a human donor in a cohort sampled during active COVID-19. Each CDR3 is given with its conserved first and last residue. D genes are given only for firm matches. Not all rows give a size; the values are once, few, many and, for expanded clones, a class.

clone size: -; CDR3 length: 14; V gene: TRBV11-2; J gene: TRBJ1-4; D gene: -; CDR3 DNA: TGTGCCAGCAGCTTAGCCAGGGGCGGGGAAAAACTGTTTTTT; CDR3 protein: CASSLARGGEKLFF
clone size: -; CDR3 length: 13; V gene: TRBV11-2; J gene: TRBJ2-7; D gene: -; CDR3 DNA: TGTGCCAGCAGCTGGATCCAGGCGTACGAGCAGTACTTC; CDR3 protein: CASSWIQAYEQYF
clone size: -; CDR3 length: 12; V gene: TRBV30; J gene: TRBJ1-1; D gene: -; CDR3 DNA: TGTGCCGGACAACGCAGGGCCACTGAAGCTTTCTTT; CDR3 protein: CAGQRRATEAFF
clone size: -; CDR3 length: 14; V gene: TRBV30; J gene: TRBJ1-5; D gene: -; CDR3 DNA: TGTGCCTGGAGTGTTTCGCGGGTCAATCAGCCCCAGCATTTT; CDR3 protein: CAWSVSRVNQPQHF
clone size: -; CDR3 length: 17; V gene: TRBV6-6; J gene: TRBJ2-1; D gene: -; CDR3 DNA: TGTGCCAGCAGTCCAACGGTCGATCAGGCCCTTTACAATGAGCAGTTCTTC; CDR3 protein: CASSPTVDQALYNEQFF
clone size: -; CDR3 length: 12; V gene: TRBV29-1; J gene: TRBJ1-2; D gene: -; CDR3 DNA: TGCAGCGTCTACCCAGTGGGAGATGGCTACACCTTC; CDR3 protein: CSVYPVGDGYTF
clone size: once; CDR3 length: 13; V gene: TRBV12-3/TRBV12-4; J gene: TRBJ1-2; D gene: -; CDR3 DNA: TGTGCCAGCTCCGGTCGGAGGGCGTGGGGCTACACCTTC; CDR3 protein: CASSGRRAWGYTF
clone size: -; CDR3 length: 15; V gene: TRBV6-1; J gene: TRBJ2-3; D gene: -; CDR3 DNA: TGTGCCAGCAGTGAATCTGTCAGGGGTTCCGATACGCAGTATTTT; CDR3 protein: CASSESVRGSDTQYF
clone size: -; CDR3 length: 15; V gene: TRBV19; J gene: TRBJ2-6; D gene: -; CDR3 DNA: TGTGCCAGTAGTACCCAGGGAACTGGGGCCAACGTCCTGACTTTC; CDR3 protein: CASSTQGTGANVLTF
clone size: -; CDR3 length: 15; V gene: TRBV9; J gene: TRBJ2-1; D gene: TRBD2; CDR3 DNA: TGTGCCAGCAGCGAAGAGGGCGGGAGTGCGAATGAGCAGTTCTTC; CDR3 protein: CASSEEGGSANEQFF
clone size: -; CDR3 length: 15; V gene: TRBV18; J gene: TRBJ1-1; D gene: TRBD1; CDR3 DNA: TGTGCCAGCTCACCCCGCGGGGACAGGGACACTGAAGCTTTCTTT; CDR3 protein: CASSPRGDRDTEAFF
clone size: -; CDR3 length: 17; V gene: TRBV6-2/TRBV6-3; J gene: TRBJ1-2; D gene: -; CDR3 DNA: TGTGCCAGCAGTTACTCGGGAGGTGCAAGGAGGAGCTATGGCTACACCTTC; CDR3 protein: CASSYSGGARRSYGYTF
clone size: -; CDR3 length: 14; V gene: TRBV7-3; J gene: TRBJ1-6; D gene: -; CDR3 DNA: TGTGCCAGCAGCTCCGGACACCGAAATTCACCCCTCCACTTT; CDR3 protein: CASSSGHRNSPLHF
clone size: -; CDR3 length: 11; V gene: TRBV28; J gene: TRBJ2-7; D gene: -; CDR3 DNA: TGTGCCACCCTTAGGGAGCGGGTTAGCTCCTTC; CDR3 protein: CATLRERVSSF
clone size: once; CDR3 length: 14; V gene: TRBV4-2; J gene: TRBJ2-7; D gene: -; CDR3 DNA: TGTGCCAGCAGCCACTCTGACGGAGTCTACGAGCAGTACTTC; CDR3 protein: CASSHSDGVYEQYF
clone size: -; CDR3 length: 14; V gene: TRBV7-9; J gene: TRBJ1-1; D gene: -; CDR3 DNA: TGTGCCAGCTGTTTCCCGGGGATGAACACTGAAGCTTTCTTT; CDR3 protein: CASCFPGMNTEAFF
clone size: -; CDR3 length: 14; V gene: TRBV5-8; J gene: TRBJ1-5; D gene: TRBD1; CDR3 DNA: TGTGCCAGCAGCTTGGGACAGGGTGGTCAGCCCCAGCATTTT; CDR3 protein: CASSLGQGGQPQHF
clone size: -; CDR3 length: 18; V gene: TRBV7-6; J gene: TRBJ2-7; D gene: TRBD2; CDR3 DNA: TGTGCCAGCAGCTTAGGCTACTCGACTAGCGGGAGGGCCACCGAGCAGTACTTC; CDR3 protein: CASSLGYSTSGRATEQYF
clone size: -; CDR3 length: 16; V gene: TRBV6-5; J gene: TRBJ2-7; D gene: -; CDR3 DNA: TGTGCCAGCAGTTACTCGACCGGGTTAGTCTCCTACGAGCAGTACTTC; CDR3 protein: CASSYSTGLVSYEQYF
clone size: -; CDR3 length: 14; V gene: TRBV9; J gene: TRBJ1-3; D gene: TRBD1; CDR3 DNA: TGTGCCAGCAGCGTAGCGGGACAGGGAAACACCATATATTTT; CDR3 protein: CASSVAGQGNTIYF
clone size: -; CDR3 length: 15; V gene: TRBV6-5; J gene: TRBJ1-1; D gene: -; CDR3 DNA: TGTGCCAGCAGTTACCCCACAGGAACTCCGGCTGAAGCTTTCTTT; CDR3 protein: CASSYPTGTPAEAFF
clone size: -; CDR3 length: 14; V gene: TRBV7-3; J gene: TRBJ2-7; D gene: -; CDR3 DNA: TGTGCCAGCAGCCCGGGGGTAATCGGGGACGAGCAGTACTTC; CDR3 protein: CASSPGVIGDEQYF
clone size: few; CDR3 length: 16; V gene: TRBV5-4; J gene: TRBJ2-7; D gene: TRBD2; CDR3 DNA: TGTGCCAGCAGCTTTTCTAGCGGGAGTCACAGATACGAGCAGTACTTC; CDR3 protein: CASSFSSGSHRYEQYF
clone size: -; CDR3 length: 16; V gene: TRBV4-1; J gene: TRBJ2-3; D gene: -; CDR3 DNA: TGCGCCAGCAGCCAAGAGGGTGACTCTAACACAGATACGCAGTATTTT; CDR3 protein: CASSQEGDSNTDTQYF
clone size: few; CDR3 length: 14; V gene: TRBV2; J gene: TRBJ1-2; D gene: -; CDR3 DNA: TGTGCCAGCAGTCTGGACACAACTAACTATGGCTACACCTTC; CDR3 protein: CASSLDTTNYGYTF
clone size: -; CDR3 length: 14; V gene: TRBV19; J gene: TRBJ1-1; D gene: -; CDR3 DNA: TGTGCCAGTAGAATGCGAGGGGAGGTCACTGAAGCTTTCTTT; CDR3 protein: CASRMRGEVTEAFF
clone size: -; CDR3 length: 13; V gene: TRBV29-1; J gene: TRBJ2-7; D gene: TRBD2; CDR3 DNA: TGCAGCGTTGTCAGCGGGAGGTCAGGCGAGCAGTACTTC; CDR3 protein: CSVVSGRSGEQYF
clone size: -; CDR3 length: 15; V gene: TRBV7-9; J gene: TRBJ1-3; D gene: -; CDR3 DNA: TGTGCCAGCGGAGGGGGGGAAAAGACTGGAAACACCATATATTTT; CDR3 protein: CASGGGEKTGNTIYF
clone size: -; CDR3 length: 16; V gene: TRBV7-9; J gene: TRBJ1-1; D gene: TRBD1; CDR3 DNA: TGTGCCAGCAGCTTAACTCCCCCGACAGGGCCCACTGAAGCTTTCTTT; CDR3 protein: CASSLTPPTGPTEAFF
clone size: -; CDR3 length: 21; V gene: TRBV4-3; J gene: TRBJ2-7; D gene: -; CDR3 DNA: TGCGCCAGCAGCCAAGAGAAGTGGCAGGGCTTAAGATTGGCTCTACGAGCAGGGGAGTACTTC; CDR3 protein: CASSQEKWQGLRLALRAGEYF
clone size: -; CDR3 length: 14; V gene: TRBV6-5; J gene: TRBJ2-7; D gene: TRBD2; CDR3 DNA: TGTGCCAGCAGCGGACTAGCGGGAACCCACGAGCAGTACTTC; CDR3 protein: CASSGLAGTHEQYF
clone size: once; CDR3 length: 15; V gene: TRBV7-2; J gene: TRBJ1-1; D gene: -; CDR3 DNA: TGTGCCAGCAGCTTAGCCGTTTCCGGGACTCGAGGGGCTTTCTTT; CDR3 protein: CASSLAVSGTRGAFF
clone size: few; CDR3 length: 14; V gene: TRBV6-5; J gene: TRBJ2-7; D gene: TRBD1; CDR3 DNA: TGTGCCAGCAGTTACGGGGACAGGGGCCGCGAGCAGTACTTC; CDR3 protein: CASSYGDRGREQYF
clone size: -; CDR3 length: 14; V gene: TRBV24-1; J gene: TRBJ2-6; D gene: -; CDR3 DNA: TGTGCCACCAGTGGCTACTCTGGGGCCAACGTCCTGACTTTC; CDR3 protein: CATSGYSGANVLTF
clone size: -; CDR3 length: 14; V gene: TRBV7-2; J gene: TRBJ1-3; D gene: -; CDR3 DNA: TGTGCCAGCAGCCCTGGGCTCCCTGGAAACACCATATATTTT; CDR3 protein: CASSPGLPGNTIYF